These T cell receptor beta chains were read from a single sample in a study of blood T cell repertoires in COVID-19. The method was immunoSEQ multiplex PCR; TCRdb's version includes in-frame clones alone and lacks a portion of them. Among about 200,000 clones listed, around 83% were seen once. The sequenced sample was peripheral blood. The receptor source for this set is a woman aged 45-60 years with acute or convalescent COVID-19. CDR3s include the opening cysteine and the closing phenylalanine or tryptophan. Fields, in order: V gene, D gene, J gene, clone size, CDR3 DNA, CDR3 protein. A D gene is named only where the DNA matches it firmly. Not all rows give a size; the values are once, few, many and, for expanded clones, a class.

TRBV19	.	TRBJ1-2	.	TGTGCCAGTGGAGGGCACTATGGCTACACCTTC	CASGGHYGYTF
TRBV18	TRBD1	TRBJ2-5	.	TGTGCCAGCTCATTATCGACAGGGGAAGAGACCCAGTACTTC	CASSLSTGEETQYF
TRBV7-9	.	TRBJ2-7	.	TGTGCCAGCAGGCCATCCGGGACAAGTTACGAGCAGTACTTC	CASRPSGTSYEQYF
TRBV10-1	.	TRBJ2-2	.	TGCGCCAGCAGACCGGGGGACGGGGAGCTGTTTTTT	CASRPGDGELFF
TRBV10-2	TRBD1	TRBJ1-1	.	TGCGCCAGCACTAGACAGGGTCTCACTGAAGCTTTCTTT	CASTRQGLTEAFF
TRBV2	TRBD1	TRBJ1-2	few	TGTGCCAGCAGACAGGGGGCTGGCTATGGCTACACCTTC	CASRQGAGYGYTF
TRBV11-2	TRBD2	TRBJ2-7	once	TGTGCCAGCAGCTTAGAAGACCGGCGGGAGGGCCGTCCCGAGCAGTACTTC	CASSLEDRREGRPEQYF
TRBV27	.	TRBJ2-1	.	TGTGCCAGCAGTGTCAGGGGATCCACCTACAATGAGCAGTTCTTC	CASSVRGSTYNEQFF
TRBV28	.	TRBJ1-3	.	TGTGCCAGCTCTGGGGCTTACGGAAACACCATATATTTT	CASSGAYGNTIYF
TRBV21-1	.	TRBJ2-1	once	.	CASSNRVGGGSVDEQFF
TRBV19	.	TRBJ1-6	.	TGTGCCAGTAGTTTAAGGCAGGGGAGTGATTCACCCCTCCACTTT	CASSLRQGSDSPLHF
TRBV4-1	.	TRBJ2-1	.	TGCGCCAGCAGCCAAGACCAGGGTGCTTCTTACAATGAGCAGTTCTTC	CASSQDQGASYNEQFF
TRBV29-1	TRBD2	TRBJ2-1	.	TGCAGCGTTGAAGATCCACTACTCCTACTAGCGGGGGGGGAGTTCTTC	CSVEDPLLLLAGGEFF
TRBV28	.	TRBJ1-1	.	TGTGCCAGCAGCCCGTCCGCCGAGTTGAACACTGAAGCTTTCTTT	CASSPSAELNTEAFF
TRBV10-2	TRBD2	TRBJ2-3	.	TGCGCCAGCACCCCGGGACTAGCGGGAACAGATACGCAGTATTTT	CASTPGLAGTDTQYF
TRBV21-1	.	TRBJ1-3	.	TGTGCCAGCAGCAAAGCTAGGGACAGGGAGACCTTCGTCTCTGGAAACACCATATATTTT	CASSKARDRETFVSGNTIYF
TRBV20-1	.	TRBJ2-3	.	TGCAGTGCTACGACAGATACGCAGTATTTT	CSATTDTQYF
TRBV12-3/TRBV12-4	.	TRBJ1-2	once	TGTGCCAGCAGTATACAGGAGAGCTATGGCTACACCTTC	CASSIQESYGYTF
TRBV10-3	TRBD1	TRBJ2-7	.	TGTGCCATCAGTGAGTCAGGGACAGGAGGCTACGAGCAGTACTTC	CAISESGTGGYEQYF
TRBV30	.	TRBJ1-1	.	TGTGCCTGGATTGGTGGAGTGGACACTGAAGCTTTCTTT	CAWIGGVDTEAFF
TRBV7-7	.	TRBJ2-2	once	TGTGCCAGCAGCTTAGGAACGGGGATGAACACCGGGGAGCTGTTTTTT	CASSLGTGMNTGELFF
TRBV9	TRBD2	TRBJ2-1	.	TGTGCCAGCACCAGCCGGCCAGGGACTAGCGGGGATGAGCAGTTCTTC	CASTSRPGTSGDEQFF
TRBV6-5	.	TRBJ2-2	.	TGTGCCAGCAGTTCCCTCGGGAATGGGGAGCTGTTTTTT	CASSSLGNGELFF
TRBV27	.	TRBJ1-1	.	TGTGCCAGCAGTCGCTACCAGGGGCTGGGGGACACTGAAGCTTTCTTT	CASSRYQGLGDTEAFF
TRBV5-1	.	TRBJ2-2	.	TGCGCCAGCAGCTTGGAGGGGTTTCACACCGGGGAGCTGTTTTTT	CASSLEGFHTGELFF
TRBV5-4	TRBD2	TRBJ2-7	once	TGTGCCAGCAGCCTGGGACTAGCGGGAGCCGGGAACGAGCAGTACTTC	CASSLGLAGAGNEQYF
TRBV20-1	TRBD2	TRBJ2-1	.	TGCAGTGCCAGTGGTCTAGCGGGAGGGAGCTCCTACAATGAGCAGTTCTTC	CSASGLAGGSSYNEQFF
TRBV9	TRBD2	TRBJ2-3	.	TGTGCCAGCAGCGTAGCTGGGGCGGGAGGCCCCCCAGATACGCAGTATTTT	CASSVAGAGGPPDTQYF
TRBV15	.	TRBJ1-4	.	TGTGCCACCAGCAGACCGTCAGGGGTGGGTGAAAAACTGTTTTTT	CATSRPSGVGEKLFF
TRBV2	.	TRBJ2-2	.	TGTGCCAGCAGTGGCCAGGGGACCGGGGAGCTGTTTTTT	CASSGQGTGELFF
TRBV13	.	TRBJ2-5	once	TGTGCCAGCAGCCCAGGGGTCCGAGAGACCCAGTACTTC	CASSPGVRETQYF
TRBV5-1	.	TRBJ2-7	.	TGCGCCAGCAGCTTGGTTCCAGGGAACTACGAGCAGTACTTC	CASSLVPGNYEQYF
TRBV28	TRBD1	TRBJ2-7	.	TGTGCCAGCTCGGAAGGGGGCCGATCCTACGAGCAGTACTTC	CASSEGGRSYEQYF
TRBV24-1	TRBD1	TRBJ2-7	.	TGTGCCACCAGTGACACGGACAGGGGGTTCTTCTTC	CATSDTDRGFFF
TRBV6-4	.	TRBJ2-2	few	TGTGCCAGCAGTGACTCAGGAGGGGAAGGCACCGGGGAGCTGTTTTTT	CASSDSGGEGTGELFF
TRBV5-4	.	TRBJ1-4	.	TGTGCCAGCAGTTACGGACAGTCTCACGAAAAACTGTTTTTT	CASSYGQSHEKLFF
TRBV27	TRBD1	TRBJ2-7	.	TGTGCCAGCAGTTTCGGTCCGGGACAGGGCTACGAGCAGTACTTC	CASSFGPGQGYEQYF
TRBV10-1	.	TRBJ2-1	.	TGCGCCAGCACGAGGGGGTTAGGGTACAATGAGCAGTTCTTC	CASTRGLGYNEQFF
TRBV4-1	TRBD2	TRBJ2-1	.	TGCGCCAGCAGCCAAGATCAGGGACTAGCGCCCGATCGCGATGAGCAGTTCTTC	CASSQDQGLAPDRDEQFF
TRBV10-2	TRBD1	TRBJ1-2	.	TGCGCCAGCAGTGATTGGACAGGGGGCGATGGCTACACCTTC	CASSDWTGGDGYTF
TRBV5-6	.	TRBJ2-3	.	TGTGCCAGCAGCTTGGGGGGACTTCGGACGTATACGCAGTATTTT	CASSLGGLRTYTQYF
TRBV28	.	TRBJ2-5	.	TGTGCCAGCAGTTTAGAGGGTTCCGAGACCCAGTACTTC	CASSLEGSETQYF
TRBV11-2	.	TRBJ1-1	few	TGTGCCAGCAGCTTAGGAGTGGGCATGAACACTGAAGCTTTCTTT	CASSLGVGMNTEAFF
TRBV4-2	.	TRBJ2-5	few	TGTGCCAGCAGCCAGTCGGGGAGCTTGGAGACCCAGTACTTC	CASSQSGSLETQYF
TRBV6-5	TRBD2	TRBJ2-7	few	TGTGCCAGCAGTTTTTTAGCGGGAGGGGACGAGCAGTACTTC	CASSFLAGGDEQYF
TRBV2	TRBD1	TRBJ2-7	.	TGTGCCAGCAGTGACGATGGTAGACAGGGACCGTTGGAGCAGTACTTC	CASSDDGRQGPLEQYF
TRBV3-1/TRBV3-2	.	TRBJ2-7	.	TGTGCCAGCAGCCGGGGGCTAGCGGAAACCTACGAGCAGTACTTC	CASSRGLAETYEQYF
TRBV25-1	TRBD1	TRBJ1-2	few	TGTGCCAGCAGCTCGACAGGGGGCGGCTATGGCTACACCTTC	CASSSTGGGYGYTF
TRBV6-1	TRBD1	TRBJ2-7	.	TGTGCCAGCAGTGGAGCGGGACAGGGGATGCAGCAGTACTTC	CASSGAGQGMQQYF
TRBV28	TRBD2	TRBJ2-1	.	TGTGCCAGCATCCATAGCGGGAGGGCATCCAATGAGCAGTTCTTC	CASIHSGRASNEQFF
TRBV18	.	TRBJ1-4	.	TGTGCCAGCTCTCGGGACATCGGAACTAATGAAAAACTGTTTTTT	CASSRDIGTNEKLFF
TRBV3-1/TRBV3-2	.	TRBJ2-7	.	TGTGCCAGCAGCCCCCCCTCCAGGTCCTACGAGCAGTACTTC	CASSPPSRSYEQYF
TRBV7-2	TRBD1	TRBJ2-5	.	TGTGCCAGCAGCCTCAGGGGGCGAGGGGGGGAGACCCAGTACTTC	CASSLRGRGGETQYF
TRBV24-1	TRBD2	TRBJ2-1	.	TGTGCCACCAGTGATTTCCTAGCGGCGTCCTACAATGAGCAGTTCTTC	CATSDFLAASYNEQFF
TRBV3-1/TRBV3-2	.	TRBJ2-1	.	TGTGCCAGCAGCCGTGCAGGCCCCTTCGACAATGAGCAGTTCTTC	CASSRAGPFDNEQFF